This T cell receptor beta chain was sequenced during a study of blood T cells in healthy people across ages. Peripheral blood samples of around 9.3 milliliters were drawn from each donor. A second PCR of about 7 to 11 cycles used a sample-barcoded 5' primer and a J-beta primer mix. A template-switch adaptor that had 12 random nucleotides put a tag on each cDNA molecule. TCRdb redid the calling of the 5' RACE reads with MiXCR, one entry per CDR3 protein. The table shows approximately 1,000,000 distinct CDR3 sequences, with 35% to 55% occurring only once. Findings and limits, study-wide: Older age coincided with a roughly linear decline in TCR beta diversity per million T cells. Naive T cell percentage showed a strong correlation with TCR beta diversity.

V was clipped by 6 bases and J by 0 bases, with 11 bases between them. Germline V CDR1 and CDR2: WNHNN, SYGVQD (reference sequence). CDR3 length: 14 residues. Concerning this clonotype: What it binds is not known.

The clonotype comes from a woman aged 60-70 years in good health. Sequences were obtained from blood. This rearrangement joins TRBV10-1 to TRBJ2-5; the D gene is possibly TRBD1 (5 bases). CDR3 region: CASRVGQYQETQYF. CDR3 DNA sequence: TGCGCCAGCAGGGTGGGGCAGTACCAAGAGACCCAGTACTTC.